The 5 T cell receptor beta chains in this list originate from one sample, sequenced in a study of shared clonotypes between healthy human individuals. Positively selected for CCR7, the CD45RO-negative cells used as naive CD8 cells excluded terminally differentiated effector memory CD45RA+ cells. Using immunoSEQ multiplex PCR, the repertoire was profiled, and TCRdb retains in-frame clones only, with some absent. The data contain roughly 2,000,000 clones, around 96% of them seen just once; the ten biggest clones take up more than 0.95%. The specimen was naive CD8+ T cells sorted from blood. Every receptor here comes from a man between 18 and 35 years old in good health.

A word on this clone: At one of its ends the junction is not consistent with the germline gene, which may arise from a read error. The gene calls are TRBV30 and TRBJ2-1, with 7 nucleotides matching TRBD2. The germline gives CDR1 GTSNPN, CDR2 SVGIG (reference sequence). The CDR3 has 15 residues. CDR3 amino acids: CAWGVVGGGYNEQFF. The DNA of the CDR3 is TGTGCCTGGGGTGTAGTTGGCGGGGGCTACAATGAGCAGTTCTTC.

This clone was observed a single time. The chain links TRBV5-1 to TRBJ2-7; 8 bases align to TRBD2. The length of the CDR3 is 15 residues. V lost 0 bases, J lost 4 bases, and 6 bases stayed unmatched. Germline CDR1 SGHRS, CDR2 YFSETQ. DNA of the CDR3: TGCGCCAGCAGCTTGGCTTATCGGGAGGGTTACGAGCAGTACTTC. This gives the protein CASSLAYREGYEQYF.

The chain joins TRBV28 to TRBJ2-7; TRBD1 matches 9 bases. V lost 6 bases and J lost 2; bases outside the gene matches: 8. This CDR3 spans 15 amino acids. Germline V gives CDR1 MDHEN, CDR2 SYDVKM. The CDR3 region has the DNA TGTGCCAGCAGGGACGGGACAGGGAAGACCTACGAGCAGTACTTC. Translation gives CASRDGTGKTYEQYF.

The genes are TRBV4-1 and TRBJ2-5; no reliable D call. Germline V gene sequence: CDR1 MGHRA, CDR2 YSYEKL. The V gene lost 1 base and the J gene lost 2 bases, with 14 bases spanning the gap. The CDR3 length is 16 residues. This CDR3 reads CASSQVPPVSQETQYF. In nucleotides, the CDR3 is TGCGCCAGCAGCCAAGTCCCCCCAGTGTCACAAGAGACCCAGTACTTC.

The V and J genes are TRBV4-1 and TRBJ2-7; D is uncertain. V lost 0 bases and J lost 7, with 10 bases in between. Germline V gene sequence: CDR1 MGHRA, CDR2 YSYEKL. This CDR3 spans 13 amino acids. The CDR3 DNA sequence: TGCGCCAGCAGCCAAGAGGTGGAGTGGGAGCAGTACTTC. Translated: CASSQEVEWEQYF.